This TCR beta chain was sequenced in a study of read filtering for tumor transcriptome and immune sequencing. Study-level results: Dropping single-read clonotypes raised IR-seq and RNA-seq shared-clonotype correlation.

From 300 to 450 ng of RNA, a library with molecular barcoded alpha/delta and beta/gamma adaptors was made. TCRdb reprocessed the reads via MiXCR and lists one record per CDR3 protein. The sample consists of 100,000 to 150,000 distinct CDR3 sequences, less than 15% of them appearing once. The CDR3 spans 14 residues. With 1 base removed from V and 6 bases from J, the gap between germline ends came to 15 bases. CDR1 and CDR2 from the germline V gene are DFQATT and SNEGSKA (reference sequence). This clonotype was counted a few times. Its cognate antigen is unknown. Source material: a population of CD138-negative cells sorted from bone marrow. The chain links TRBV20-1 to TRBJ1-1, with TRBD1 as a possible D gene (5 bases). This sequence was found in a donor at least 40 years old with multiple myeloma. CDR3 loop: CSARVGAGIPEAFF. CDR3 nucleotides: TGCAGTGCTAGAGTCGGGGCCGGTATACCTGAAGCTTTCTTT.